Shown below are 15 T cell receptor beta chains from a single sample sequenced in a study of CD8 T cells in Susac syndrome. Reverse transcription of about 0.45 to 1 ug RNA was performed with random hexamers. Via MiXCR, TCRdb re-called the immunoSEQ multiplex PCR reads, giving one row per CDR3 protein. The table shows 150,000 to 200,000 distinct CDR3 sequences, with less than 95% occurring only once. The sample comprised CD4+ T cells from PBMCs. Receptors were obtained from a human donor with multiple sclerosis.

V and J are TRBV12-3 or TRBV12-4 and TRBJ2-7; D gene uncertain. V lost 5 bases and J lost 2, with 13 bases in between. The CDR3 consists of 14 residues. In DNA, the CDR3 is TGTGCCAGCAGTCTCTTGACGGATACCTACGAGCAGTACTTC. Translating it yields CASSLLTDTYEQYF.

The rearrangement links TRBV30 to TRBJ2-1, with 7 bases fitting TRBD1. V shed 2 bases and J 5 bases; nucleotides not matched to a gene: 9. Germline V lookup: CDR1 GTSNPN, CDR2 SVGIG (reference sequence). This CDR3 comprises 15 residues. The CDR3 region is CAWSPLGGYDNEQFF. CDR3 DNA sequence: TGTGCCTGGAGTCCGTTAGGGGGCTATGACAATGAGCAGTTCTTC. The full variable domain, rest sourced from reference TRBV30 and TRBJ2-1, is SQTIHQWPATLVQPVGSPLSLECTVEGTSNPNLYWYRQAAGRGLQLLFYSVGIGQISSEVPQNLSASRPQDRQFILSSKKLLLSDSGFYLCAWSPLGGYDNEQFFGPGTRLTVL.

V is TRBV29-1 and J is TRBJ1-1; the match to TRBD1 covers 7 bases. The trim removed 4 bases at V and 2 bases at J, leaving 10 bases unmatched. This CDR3 comprises 15 residues. In germline, CDR1 is SQVTM, CDR2 ANQGSEA. CDR3 loop: CSVAQGQTSNTEAFF. In DNA, the CDR3 is TGCAGCGTTGCCCAGGGACAGACCAGTAACACTGAAGCTTTCTTT.

V is TRBV29-1 and J is TRBJ2-2, with D possibly matching TRBD2 (5 bases). CDR1 and CDR2 from the germline V gene are SQVTM and ANQGSEA. V was cut by 4 bases and J by 3 bases, with 9 bases left in between. The CDR3 sequence is 13 residues long. CDR3 bases: TGCAGCGTTGGCACTAGATACACCGGGGAGCTGTTTTTT. This codes for CSVGTRYTGELFF.

The V gene is TRBV4-3, the J gene TRBJ2-1; 7 bases are a match to TRBD2. The CDR3 has 16 residues. Germline V gives CDR1 LGHNA, CDR2 YSLEER. V was pared by 4 bases and J by 7 bases, with 13 bases of the junction left unmatched. This chain's CDR3 is CASSLSRGSFTNEQFF. CDR3 nucleotides: TGCGCCAGCAGCCTCTCCCGCGGGAGTTTTACAAATGAGCAGTTCTTC.

The genes are TRBV9 and TRBJ1-1; weak D call: TRBD1 (5 bases). Deletions cut 7 bases from V and 3 bases from J, with 13 bases between. The germline gives CDR1 SGDLS, CDR2 YYNGEE. The CDR3 covers 13 residues. The CDR3 sequence: CASSGGLYTEAFF. For the CDR3, the DNA is TGTGCCAGCTCTGGGGGGTTATACACTGAAGCTTTCTTT.

The V call is TRBV11-2, the J call TRBJ2-7; 12 positions agree with TRBD1. The V and J ends lost 7 bases and 5 bases, in that order; junction bases with no gene match: 9. Germline lookup yields CDR1 SGHAT and CDR2 FQNNGV. The CDR3 is 15 residues long. The CDR3 DNA reads as TGTGCCAGCACCATATCCGGGACAGGGGGCCACGAGCAGTACTTC. It codes for CASTISGTGGHEQYF.

V usage is TRBV5-4 and J usage is TRBJ2-4, with D maybe TRBD2 (6 bases). Between the trimmed V and J ends, which lost 3 bases and 0 bases, there was a span of 13 bases. Germline CDR1 reads SGHNT; CDR2 reads YYREEE (reference sequence). This CDR3 comprises 16 residues. The CDR3, as DNA: TGTGCCAGCAGCTCAGTCGGGGGAGGAGCCAAAAACATTCAGTACTTC. Residues: CASSSVGGGAKNIQYF.

This sequence joins TRBV6-5 and TRBJ2-2, with D uncertain. Trimming left V 5 bases short and J 2 bases short, with 0 bases between. This CDR3 region has 11 residues. Germline V gene lookup returns CDR1 MNHEY and CDR2 SVGAGI. Here the CDR3 DNA reads TGTGCCAGCAGTAACACCGGGGAGCTGTTTTTT. Encoded protein: CASSNTGELFF.

This clonotype appeared once. The chain recombines TRBV12-3 or TRBV12-4 with TRBJ1-2; D uncertain. CDR3 length equals 12 residues. The V gene lost 3 bases and the J gene lost 8 bases, with 10 bases spanning the gap. The CDR3 DNA is TGTGCCAGCAGTTTGGCTTATATAGGCTACACCTTC. Its protein is CASSLAYIGYTF.

The rearrangement uses TRBV12-3 or TRBV12-4 and TRBJ1-1; no reliable D call. The CDR3 extends over 14 amino acids. Trimming pared 6 bases from V and 0 bases from J, leaving 11 bases between. This CDR3 reads CASSYHRVNTEAFF. The CDR3, as DNA: TGTGCCAGCAGCTACCATCGGGTGAACACTGAAGCTTTCTTT.

This sequence joins TRBV9 and TRBJ2-7; the match to TRBD2 covers 12 bases. CDR1 SGDLS and CDR2 YYNGEE come from the germline V gene. This CDR3 has 15 amino acids. V lost 0 bases to trimming and J lost 6 bases; unmatched junction nucleotides: 4. This CDR3 reads CASSVEASGRGEQYF. The CDR3 DNA reads TGTGCCAGCAGCGTAGAGGCTAGCGGGAGGGGCGAGCAGTACTTC.

The rearrangement uses TRBV7-9 and TRBJ2-7; the D is unclear. The CDR3 runs to 14 residues. Trimming stripped 5 bases from V and 5 bases from J, with 16 bases between. Germline values: CDR1 SEHNR, CDR2 FQNEAQ (reference sequence). The CDR3 reads CASSVRSPRDEQYF. CDR3 DNA sequence: TGTGCCAGCAGCGTAAGGAGCCCTCGGGACGAGCAGTACTTC.

V usage is TRBV25-1 and J usage is TRBJ2-5, with TRBD1 identical over 11 bases. Trimming took 6 bases from V and 0 from J; bases not matched to a gene: 6. This CDR3 has 16 residues. The germline gives CDR1 MGHDK, CDR2 SYGVNS. The CDR3 nucleotides read TGTGCCAGCAGCGAACTGGGACAGGGGGACCAAGAGACCCAGTACTTC. Translation gives CASSELGQGDQETQYF.

V is TRBV2 and J is TRBJ2-7; 9 bases agree with TRBD1. Germline CDR1 SNHLY, CDR2 FYNNEI. The CDR3 sequence is 13 residues long. V lost 8 bases and J lost 4; bases outside the gene matches: 6. The CDR3 DNA reads as TGTGCCAGCGGGTGGGACAGGGAGTACGAGCAGTACTTC. The encoded protein is CASGWDREYEQYF.